A selection of T cell receptor beta chains follows, all from one sample in a study of OX40 agonist ivuxolimab in advanced cancers. The data were produced by immunoSEQ multiplex PCR, yet TCRdb's version contains in-frame clones alone and is incomplete. The sample carries 55,000 to 75,000 clones, about 90% recorded once. Here the sequenced sample was CD4+ or CD8+ T cells sorted from blood, taken in a trial of the OX40 agonist ivuxolimab. The receptors originated from an adult with an advanced solid tumor such as melanoma, head and neck, liver or kidney cancer. The CDR3 runs from the conserved cysteine through the conserved F or W. The D gene is left open where the match is weak. Clone sizes are given selectively: once, few, many, or a class where the clone is expanded.

once	TRBV27	TRBJ2-7	.	CASSFRQGYEQYF	TGTGCCAGCAGTTTTAGGCAGGGCTACGAGCAGTACTTC
.	TRBV14	TRBJ2-5	.	CASSQDVATDQETQYF	TGTGCCAGCAGCCAAGATGTAGCTACCGATCAAGAGACCCAGTACTTC
.	TRBV5-4	TRBJ1-1	.	CASSFFGENTEAFF	TGTGCCAGCAGCTTCTTCGGGGAGAACACTGAAGCTTTCTTT
few	TRBV25-1	TRBJ2-1	.	CASSESGDEQFF	TGTGCCAGCAGTGAGTCGGGGGATGAGCAGTTCTTC
.	TRBV5-1	TRBJ2-1	.	CASSLGRSTYNEQFF	TGCGCCAGCAGCTTGGGGAGGAGTACCTACAATGAGCAGTTCTTC
.	TRBV28	TRBJ2-2	TRBD2	CASSFEREEVTGELFF	TGTGCCAGCAGTTTCGAGCGGGAGGAAGTAACCGGGGAGCTGTTTTTT
.	TRBV7-9	TRBJ2-3	TRBD1	CASSLGDRGGTDTQYF	TGTGCCAGCAGCTTAGGCGACAGGGGGGGCACAGATACGCAGTATTTT
.	TRBV6-5	TRBJ2-5	.	CASSYSIRETQYF	TGTGCCAGCAGTTACTCTATCAGGGAGACCCAGTACTTC
once	TRBV19	TRBJ1-2	TRBD1	CASSPGTGNFGYTF	TGTGCCAGTAGTCCGGGGACAGGGAATTTCGGCTACACCTTC
.	TRBV28	TRBJ2-7	TRBD2	CASSAYTSGENYEQYF	TGTGCCAGCAGTGCCTATACTAGCGGGGAAAACTACGAGCAGTACTTC
.	TRBV27	TRBJ2-7	.	CASSYAGTVSYEQYF	TGTGCCAGCAGCTATGCCGGGACGGTAAGCTACGAGCAGTACTTC
once	TRBV28	TRBJ2-7	.	CASSSPLDSSYEQYF	TGTGCCAGCAGTTCCCCCCTGGACAGCTCCTACGAGCAGTACTTC
medium-sized	TRBV4-3	TRBJ1-2	.	CASSPHQGPTSNYGYTF	TGCGCCAGCAGCCCCCATCAGGGCCCGACCTCTAACTATGGCTACACCTTC
.	TRBV27	TRBJ1-5	.	CASSLTENQPQHF	TGTGCCAGCAGTTTGACAGAGAATCAGCCCCAGCATTTT
.	TRBV7-3	TRBJ2-1	.	CARMRTLPGLSYNEQFF	TGTGCCAGGATGCGAACCCTTCCGGGACTGAGCTACAATGAGCAGTTCTTC
.	TRBV30	TRBJ1-3	.	CALTPRRGSGRTSGNTIYF	TGTGCCCTCACCCCCCGGCGGGGGAGCGGGCGAACCTCTGGAAACACCATATATTTT
.	TRBV27	TRBJ2-2	.	CASSFGTTTGELFF	TGTGCCAGCAGCTTCGGGACGACCACCGGGGAGCTGTTTTTT
.	TRBV6-6	TRBJ1-2	.	CASSYGNYGYTF	TGTGCCAGCAGTTACGGGAACTATGGCTACACCTTC
.	TRBV7-6	TRBJ2-5	.	CASSFTDPETQYF	TGTGCCAGCAGCTTCACGGATCCGGAGACCCAGTACTTC
.	TRBV4-3	TRBJ2-2	TRBD2	CASSPVTSDSTGELFF	TGCGCCAGCAGCCCGGTGACTAGCGATAGCACCGGGGAGCTGTTTTTT